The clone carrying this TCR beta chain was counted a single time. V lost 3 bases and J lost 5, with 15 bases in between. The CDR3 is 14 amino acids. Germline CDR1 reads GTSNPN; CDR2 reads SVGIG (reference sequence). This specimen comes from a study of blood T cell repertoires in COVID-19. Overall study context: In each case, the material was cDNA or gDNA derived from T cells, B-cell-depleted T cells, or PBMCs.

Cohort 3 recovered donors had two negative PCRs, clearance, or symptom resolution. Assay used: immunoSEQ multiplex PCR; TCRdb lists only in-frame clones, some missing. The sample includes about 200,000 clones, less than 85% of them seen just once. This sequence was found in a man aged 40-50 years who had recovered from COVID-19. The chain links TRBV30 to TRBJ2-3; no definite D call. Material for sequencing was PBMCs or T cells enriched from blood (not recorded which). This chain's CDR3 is CAWRRTGARDTQYF. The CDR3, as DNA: TGTGCCTGGAGGAGAACCGGAGCTCGAGATACGCAGTATTTT. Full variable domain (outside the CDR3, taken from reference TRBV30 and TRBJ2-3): SQTIHQWPATLVQPVGSPLSLECTVEGTSNPNLYWYRQAAGRGLQLLFYSVGIGQISSEVPQNLSASRPQDRQFILSSKKLLLSDSGFYLCAWRRTGARDTQYFGPGTRLTVL.